The 5 T cell receptor beta chains below come from one sample, sequenced in a study of shared clonotypes between healthy human individuals. Libraries were prepared by immunoSEQ multiplex PCR; TCRdb keeps only in-frame clonotypes and omits some of them. The repertoire consists of about 230,000 clones, with 50% to 75% occurring once and the leading ten covering 11%. The specimen sequenced was memory CD4+ T cells sorted from blood. Indicated subset: CD45RA-negative fraction. Every receptor here comes from a young man in good health.

There are a few counts of this clone. The J gene is TRBJ2-7, the V gene TRBV7-8; weak D call: TRBD2 (5 bases). The CDR3 runs 14 residues. V dropped 4 bases and J dropped 4 bases, with 14 bases sitting between them. CDR1 is SGHVS and CDR2 is FQNEAQ in the germline V gene. Written as DNA, the CDR3 is TGTGCCAGCAGCTCCCCGCGGACTCTGTACGAGCAGTACTTC. It is translated as CASSSPRTLYEQYF.

The CDR3 bases are TGTGCCAGCAGCTTTTCTAACACTGAAGCTTTCTTT. It codes for CASSFSNTEAFF. This chain uses TRBV5-4 with TRBJ1-1; D ambiguous. With 2 bases removed from V and 2 bases from J, the gap between germline ends came to 4 bases. Germline-derived CDR1 and CDR2 are SGHNT and YYREEE (reference sequence). This CDR3 has 12 residues. The full variable domain, in which reference TRBV5-4 and TRBJ1-1 provide the parts outside the CDR3, is ETGVTQSPTHLIKTRGQQVTLRCSSQSGHNTVSWYQQALGQGPQFIFQYYREEENGRGNFPPRFSGLQFPNYSSELNVNALELDDSALYLCASSFSNTEAFFGQGTRLTVV.

The V gene is TRBV29-1, the J gene TRBJ2-3; TRBD1 is a possible D gene (5 bases). This CDR3 is 14 amino acids long. Trimming left V 4 bases short and J 0 bases short, with 11 bases between. CDR1 is SQVTM and CDR2 is ANQGSEA in the germline V gene. The CDR3 coding sequence is TGCAGCGTTGGTCCAGGGATAAGCACAGATACGCAGTATTTT. Amino acid sequence: CSVGPGISTDTQYF.

The J gene is TRBJ1-1, the V gene TRBV25-1; D uncertain. V shed 6 bases and J shed 0 bases, with 17 bases lying between them. CDR1 MGHDK and CDR2 SYGVNS come from the germline V gene. The CDR3 is made up of 16 amino acids. This chain's CDR3 is CASSAPIQKLNTEAFF. The CDR3 DNA reads TGTGCCAGCAGCGCTCCCATCCAGAAACTGAACACTGAAGCTTTCTTT.

The chain has TRBV18 and TRBJ1-2; 8 bases align to TRBD1. This CDR3 region has 15 residues. Germline V gene lookup returns CDR1 KGHSH and CDR2 LQKENI. The V segment lost 6 bases and the J segment 7 bases; nucleotides outside the gene matches: 13. CDR3 residues: CASSEHPTGEIGYTF. DNA of the CDR3: TGTGCCAGCTCCGAACACCCGACAGGGGAAATTGGCTACACCTTC. The entire variable domain, with the rest obtained from reference TRBV18 and TRBJ1-2, is as follows: NAGVMQNPRHLVRRRGQEARLRCSPMKGHSHVYWYRQLPEEGLKFMVYLQKENIIDESGMPKERFSAEFPKEGPSILRIQQVVRGDSAAYFCASSEHPTGEIGYTFGSGTRLTVV.